This TCR beta chain derives from a study of control samples from healthy donors and cancer patients. The CDR3 has 14 amino acids. CDR1 SEHNR and CDR2 FQNEAQ come from the germline V gene (reference sequence). V was trimmed by 6 bases and J by 0 bases, leaving 11 bases between them. Profiled with immunoSEQ multiplex PCR; TCRdb holds only in-frame clones, not every one. The sample includes about 57,000 clones, around 90% of them seen just once. Sequencing was carried out using PBMCs. The genes are TRBV7-9 and TRBJ1-2; no clear D gene. The receptor was isolated from a man under 40 with colorectal cancer. The CDR3 region is CASRVGNTNYGYTF. CDR3 DNA: TGTGCCAGCAGGGTGGGCAACACTAACTATGGCTACACCTTC.